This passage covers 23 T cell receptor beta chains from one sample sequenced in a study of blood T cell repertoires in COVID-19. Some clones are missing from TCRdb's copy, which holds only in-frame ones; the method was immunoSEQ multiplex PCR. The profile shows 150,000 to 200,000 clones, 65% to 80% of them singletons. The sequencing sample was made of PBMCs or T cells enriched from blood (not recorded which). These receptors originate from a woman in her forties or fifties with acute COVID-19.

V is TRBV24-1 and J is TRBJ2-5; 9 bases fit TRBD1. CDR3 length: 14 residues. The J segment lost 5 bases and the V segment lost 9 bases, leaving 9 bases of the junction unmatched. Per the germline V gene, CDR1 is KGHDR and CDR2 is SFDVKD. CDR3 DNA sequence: TGTGCCACCCAACTGACAGGGGGAGAGGAGACCCAGTACTTC. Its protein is CATQLTGGEETQYF.

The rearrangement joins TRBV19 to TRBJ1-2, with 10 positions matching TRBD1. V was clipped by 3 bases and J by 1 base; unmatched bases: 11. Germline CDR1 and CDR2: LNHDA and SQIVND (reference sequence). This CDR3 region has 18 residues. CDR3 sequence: CASSMGTGVAEINYGYTF. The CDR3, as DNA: TGTGCCAGTAGTATGGGGACAGGGGTGGCCGAAATTAACTATGGCTACACCTTC. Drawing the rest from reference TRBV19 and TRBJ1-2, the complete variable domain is DGGITQSPKYLFRKEGQNVTLSCEQNLNHDAMYWYRQDPGQGLRLIYYSQIVNDFQKGDIAEGYSVSREKKESFPLTVTSAQKNPTAFYLCASSMGTGVAEINYGYTFGSGTRLTVV.

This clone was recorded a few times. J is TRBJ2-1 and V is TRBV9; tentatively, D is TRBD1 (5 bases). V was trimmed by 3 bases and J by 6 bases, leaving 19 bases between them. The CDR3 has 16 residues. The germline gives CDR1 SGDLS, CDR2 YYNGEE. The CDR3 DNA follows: TGTGCCAGCAGCGAAAGTTCGAGAGTCAGGGCCAATGAGCAGTTCTTC. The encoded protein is CASSESSRVRANEQFF.

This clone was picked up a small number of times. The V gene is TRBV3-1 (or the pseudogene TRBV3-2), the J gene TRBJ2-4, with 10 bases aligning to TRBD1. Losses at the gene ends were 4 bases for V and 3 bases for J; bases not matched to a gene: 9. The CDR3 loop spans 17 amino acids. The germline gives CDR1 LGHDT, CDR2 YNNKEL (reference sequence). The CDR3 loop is CASSRRTGGEVKNIQYF. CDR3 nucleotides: TGTGCCAGCAGCCGTAGGACAGGGGGGGAAGTCAAAAACATTCAGTACTTC.

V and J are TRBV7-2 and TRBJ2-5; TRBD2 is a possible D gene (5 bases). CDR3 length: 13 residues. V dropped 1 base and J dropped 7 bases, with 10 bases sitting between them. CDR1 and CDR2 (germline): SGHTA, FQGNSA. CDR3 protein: CASSLVAEGTQYF. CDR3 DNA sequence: TGTGCCAGCAGCTTAGTGGCAGAGGGGACCCAGTACTTC.

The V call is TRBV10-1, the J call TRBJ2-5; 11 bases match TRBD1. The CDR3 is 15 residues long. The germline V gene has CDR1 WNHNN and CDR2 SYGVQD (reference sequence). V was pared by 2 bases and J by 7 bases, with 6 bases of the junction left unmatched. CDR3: CASSEGTGGQGTQYF. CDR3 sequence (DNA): TGCGCCAGCAGTGAGGGGACAGGGGGACAGGGGACCCAGTACTTC.

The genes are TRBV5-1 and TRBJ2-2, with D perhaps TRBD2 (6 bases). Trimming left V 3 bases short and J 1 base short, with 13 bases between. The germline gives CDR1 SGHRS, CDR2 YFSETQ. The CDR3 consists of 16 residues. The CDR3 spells CASSSRVSGNTGELFF. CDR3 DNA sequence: TGCGCCAGCAGCTCCCGGGTTAGCGGGAACACCGGGGAGCTGTTTTTT.

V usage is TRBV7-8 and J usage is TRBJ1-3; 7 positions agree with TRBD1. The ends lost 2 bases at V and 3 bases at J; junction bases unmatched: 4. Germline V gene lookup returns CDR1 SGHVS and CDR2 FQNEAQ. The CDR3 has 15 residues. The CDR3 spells CASSLMQGVGNTIYF. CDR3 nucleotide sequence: TGTGCCAGCAGCTTAATGCAGGGGGTTGGAAACACCATATATTTT. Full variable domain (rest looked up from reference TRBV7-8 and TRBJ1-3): GAGVSQSPRYKVAKRGQDVALRCDPISGHVSLFWYQQALGQGPEFLTYFQNEAQLDKSGLPSDRFFAERPEGSVSTLKIQRTQQEDSAVYLCASSLMQGVGNTIYFGEGSWLTVV.

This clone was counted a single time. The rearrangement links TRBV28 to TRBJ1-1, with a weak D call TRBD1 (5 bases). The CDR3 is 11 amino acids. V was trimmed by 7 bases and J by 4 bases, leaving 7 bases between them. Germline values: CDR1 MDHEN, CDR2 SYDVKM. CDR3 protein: CASNGGTEAFF. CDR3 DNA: TGTGCCAGCAACGGGGGCACTGAAGCTTTCTTT.

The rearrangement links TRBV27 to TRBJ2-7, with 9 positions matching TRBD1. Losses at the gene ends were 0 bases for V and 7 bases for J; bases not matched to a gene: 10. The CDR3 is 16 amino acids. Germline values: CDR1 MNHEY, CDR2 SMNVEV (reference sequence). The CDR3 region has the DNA TGTGCCAGCAGTTTATCGGGGCCGGGGACAGGGATTGAGCAGTACGTC. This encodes CASSLSGPGTGIEQYV.

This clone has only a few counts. CDR3 nucleotide sequence: TGTGCCAGCAGCTCCCGACTAGCATTGTACAATGAGCAGTTCTTC. It yields the protein CASSSRLALYNEQFF. V usage is TRBV9 and J usage is TRBJ2-1; 7 bases fit TRBD2. This CDR3 has 15 residues. CDR1 is SGDLS and CDR2 is YYNGEE in the germline V gene. V lost 4 bases to trimming and J lost 4 bases; unmatched junction nucleotides: 8.

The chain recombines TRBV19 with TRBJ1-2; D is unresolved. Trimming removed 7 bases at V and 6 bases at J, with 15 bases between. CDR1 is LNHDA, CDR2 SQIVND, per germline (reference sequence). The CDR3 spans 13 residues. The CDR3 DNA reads TGTGCCAGTACCAACCGGGAGGAGGATGGCTACACCTTC. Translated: CASTNREEDGYTF.

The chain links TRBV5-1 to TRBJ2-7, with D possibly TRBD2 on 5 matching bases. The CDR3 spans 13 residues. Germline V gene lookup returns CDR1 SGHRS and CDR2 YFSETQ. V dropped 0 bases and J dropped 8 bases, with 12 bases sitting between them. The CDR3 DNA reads TGCGCCAGCAGCTTGGCCAGAGGGTTCCAGCAGTACGTC. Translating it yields CASSLARGFQQYV.

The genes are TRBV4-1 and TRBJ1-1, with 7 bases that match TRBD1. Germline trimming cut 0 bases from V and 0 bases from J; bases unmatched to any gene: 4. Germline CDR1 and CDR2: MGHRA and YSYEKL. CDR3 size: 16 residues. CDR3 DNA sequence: TGCGCCAGCAGCCAAGATAGAGGGGGCATGAACACTGAAGCTTTCTTT. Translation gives CASSQDRGGMNTEAFF.

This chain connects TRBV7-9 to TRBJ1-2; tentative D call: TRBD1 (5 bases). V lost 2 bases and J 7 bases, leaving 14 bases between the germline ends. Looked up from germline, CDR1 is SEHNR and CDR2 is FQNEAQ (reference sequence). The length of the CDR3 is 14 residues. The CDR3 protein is CASSLQGGVGGYTF. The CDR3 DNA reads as TGTGCCAGCAGCTTACAGGGAGGGGTAGGTGGCTACACCTTC. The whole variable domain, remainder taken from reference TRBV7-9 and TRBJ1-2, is DTGVSQNPRHKITKRGQNVTFRCDPISEHNRLYWYRQTLGQGPEFLTYFQNEAQLEKSRLLSDRFSAERPKGSFSTLEIQRTEQGDSAMYLCASSLQGGVGGYTFGSGTRLTVV.

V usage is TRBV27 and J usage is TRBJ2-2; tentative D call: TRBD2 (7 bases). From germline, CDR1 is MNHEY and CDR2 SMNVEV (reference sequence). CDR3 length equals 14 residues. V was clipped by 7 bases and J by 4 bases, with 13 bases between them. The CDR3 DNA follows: TGTGCCAGCACCCGAGGGGGGGTCACCGGGGAGCTGTTTTTT. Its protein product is CASTRGGVTGELFF.

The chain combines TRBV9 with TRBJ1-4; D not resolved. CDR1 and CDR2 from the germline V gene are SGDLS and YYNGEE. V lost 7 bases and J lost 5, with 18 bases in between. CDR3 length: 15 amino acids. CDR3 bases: TGTGCCAGCTCACAGTCAGGAGGGTCCAATGAAAAACTGTTTTTT. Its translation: CASSQSGGSNEKLFF.

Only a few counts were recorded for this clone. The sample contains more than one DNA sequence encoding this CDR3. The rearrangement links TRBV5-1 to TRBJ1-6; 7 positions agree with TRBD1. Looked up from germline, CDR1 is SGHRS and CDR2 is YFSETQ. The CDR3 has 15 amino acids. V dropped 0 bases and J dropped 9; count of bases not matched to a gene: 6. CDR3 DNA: TGCGCCAGCAGCTTGGGCCAGGGGGGAAGTTCACCCCTCCACTTT. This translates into CASSLGQGGSSPLHF. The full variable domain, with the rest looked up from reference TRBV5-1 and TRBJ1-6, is KAGVTQTPRYLIKTRGQQVTLSCSPISGHRSVSWYQQTPGQGLQFLFEYFSETQRNKGNFPGRFSGRQFSNSRSEMNVSTLELGDSALYLCASSLGQGGSSPLHFGNGTRLTVT.

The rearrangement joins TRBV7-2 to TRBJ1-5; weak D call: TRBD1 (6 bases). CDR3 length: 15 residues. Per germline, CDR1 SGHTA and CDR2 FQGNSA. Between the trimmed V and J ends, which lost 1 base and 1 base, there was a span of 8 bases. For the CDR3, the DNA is TGTGCCAGCAGCTTAGGGGGGGGCAGCAATCAGCCCCAGCATTTT. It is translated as CASSLGGGSNQPQHF.

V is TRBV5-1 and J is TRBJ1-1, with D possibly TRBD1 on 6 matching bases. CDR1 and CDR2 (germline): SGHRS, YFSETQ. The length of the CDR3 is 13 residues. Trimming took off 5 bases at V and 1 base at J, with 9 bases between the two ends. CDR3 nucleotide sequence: TGCGCCAGCAGACAGGGATGGAACACTGAAGCTTTCTTT. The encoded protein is CASRQGWNTEAFF. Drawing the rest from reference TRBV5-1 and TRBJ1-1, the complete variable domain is KAGVTQTPRYLIKTRGQQVTLSCSPISGHRSVSWYQQTPGQGLQFLFEYFSETQRNKGNFPGRFSGRQFSNSRSEMNVSTLELGDSALYLCASRQGWNTEAFFGQGTRLTVV.

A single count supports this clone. CDR3 coding DNA: TGTGCCAGCAGCACTAGCGGGGAGATCACCGGGGAGCTGTTTTTT. This translates into CASSTSGEITGELFF. The rearrangement uses TRBV7-6 and TRBJ2-2; 10 nucleotides agree with TRBD2. CDR1 SGHVS and CDR2 FNYEAQ come from the germline V gene. The V segment lost 5 bases and the J segment 4 bases; nucleotides outside the gene matches: 4. The CDR3 runs 15 residues.

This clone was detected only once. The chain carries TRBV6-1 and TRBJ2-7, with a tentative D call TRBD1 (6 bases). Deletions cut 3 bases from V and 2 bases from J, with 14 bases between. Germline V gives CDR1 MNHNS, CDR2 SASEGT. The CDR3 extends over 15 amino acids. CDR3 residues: CASSEFQGNAYEQYV. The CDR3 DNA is TGTGCCAGCAGTGAGTTCCAGGGGAATGCCTACGAGCAGTACGTC.

CDR3 in DNA: TGCAGCGTCCGGGACAGGGGGCCGTTTCAGCCCCAGCATTTT. It is translated as CSVRDRGPFQPQHF. The chain uses TRBV29-1 and TRBJ1-5, with TRBD1 identical over 12 bases. Germline V gene data show CDR1 as SQVTM and CDR2 as ANQGSEA. The junction had 6 bases not matched to a gene; V was cut back by 6 bases and J by 6 bases. There are 14 residues in the CDR3.